The TCR beta chain under discussion was sequenced for a study of cytomegalovirus exposure and HLA in healthy donors. Study-level background: The roughly 670 first-cohort repertoires shared a platform with the approximately 120 validation repertoires, as reported in a later analysis.

Study-wide findings and caveats: It was reportedly the case that the classifier diagnosed cytomegalovirus status with high specificity and sensitivity.

TCRdb's table, derived via immunoSEQ multiplex PCR, lists solely in-frame clones and lacks some. In the table there are roughly 200,000 clones, about four fifths of which are singletons. Germline CDR1 is SEHNR and CDR2 is FQNEAQ (reference sequence). The CDR3 is 17 residues long. Trimming removed 1 base at V and 0 bases at J, with 15 bases between. Note on this clone: Antigen: not known.

The material sequenced was PBMCs. The clonotype was recovered from a woman aged 18-29 years in good health and CMV-seropositive. The gene calls are TRBV7-9 and TRBJ1-1, with a weak D call TRBD1 (5 bases). CDR3 nucleotides: TGTGCCAGCAGCTTAGTGGTGGACATTCTCTTGAACACTGAAGCTTTCTTT. The encoded protein is CASSLVVDILLNTEAFF.